Presented here are 4 T cell receptor beta chains from one specimen sequenced in a study of blood T cell repertoires in COVID-19. The data were produced by immunoSEQ multiplex PCR, yet TCRdb's version contains in-frame clones alone and is incomplete. The table records 85,000 to 100,000 clones, roughly 80% of them present only once. The sequenced sample was peripheral blood. These receptor sequences come from a man aged 45-65 years who had recovered from COVID-19.

The chain joins TRBV4-2 to TRBJ1-4; D possibly corresponds to TRBD1 (5 bases). The CDR3 has 16 residues. V lost 0 bases and J lost 4, with 12 bases in between. CDR1 and CDR2 (germline): LGHNA, YNFKEQ. The DNA for the CDR3 is TGTGCCAGCAGCCAAGAGGCGGGGGGGGGTAATGAAAAACTGTTTTTT. This translates into CASSQEAGGGNEKLFF.

V gene TRBV19 combines with J gene TRBJ2-1; TRBD2 agrees at 9 bases. With V trimmed by 5 bases and J by 8 bases, 10 bases remained unmatched. CDR1 and CDR2 (germline): LNHDA, SQIVND (reference sequence). This CDR3 has 15 residues. CDR3 coding DNA: TGTGCCAGTAGTCCGCGGGAGGGTCTATCCGATGAGCAGTTCTTC. Translating it yields CASSPREGLSDEQFF. The full variable domain, with the rest looked up from reference TRBV19 and TRBJ2-1, is DGGITQSPKYLFRKEGQNVTLSCEQNLNHDAMYWYRQDPGQGLRLIYYSQIVNDFQKGDIAEGYSVSREKKESFPLTVTSAQKNPTAFYLCASSPREGLSDEQFFGPGTRLTVL.

The count of this clone is one. This sequence joins TRBV5-6 and TRBJ1-1; D gene unclear. The V end lost 2 bases, the J end lost 5 bases, and 16 bases lay between the germline ends. The CDR3 length is 15 residues. Germline V gene sequence: CDR1 SGHDT, CDR2 YYEEEE. Here the CDR3 DNA reads TGTGCCAGCAGCTTTTATCGCCGGAGAAGGACTGAAGCTTTCTTT. It codes for CASSFYRRRRTEAFF.

This clone qualifies as medium-sized (0.01 to 0.1%). The chain couples TRBV4-3 to TRBJ2-7; 8 bases map to TRBD2. With 0 bases clipped from V and 2 bases from J, the junction kept 12 bases outside the gene matches. Per germline, CDR1 LGHNA and CDR2 YSLEER. The CDR3 is 18 residues long. In DNA form, the CDR3 reads TGCGCCAGCAGCCAAGATCTTGCGGGAGGTCTGTTAGCCTACGAGCAGTACTTC. Translating gives CASSQDLAGGLLAYEQYF.